These 28 T cell receptor beta chains were all obtained from the same sample, sequenced in a study of T cell repertoires in cytomegalovirus infection. These receptors are not linked to any known antigen. Each CDR3 protein is one row after TCRdb ran MiXCR on the reads. The sample contains some 150,000 distinct CDR3 sequences, 32% of which appear only once. Specimen: CD8+ T cells from cultured PBMCs, collected from culture after CMV antigen stimulation. These receptors came from a human donor in good health (CMV status not recorded). Some clones in this sample may be carry-over from other donors' samples.

This clonotype showed up just a few times. The genes are TRBV7-6 and TRBJ2-1; TRBD1 aligns across 8 bases. Germline V gene lookup returns CDR1 SGHVS and CDR2 FNYEAQ. The CDR3 has 14 amino acids. V lost 1 base to trimming and J lost 4 bases; unmatched junction nucleotides: 0. The DNA for the CDR3 is TGTGCCAGCAGCTTAGGGACAGGGTACAATGAGCAGTTCTTC. Amino acids: CASSLGTGYNEQFF.

There are a few counts of this clonotype. This sequence joins TRBV7-9 and TRBJ1-2; unclear D gene. V was trimmed by 7 bases and J by 4 bases, leaving 7 bases between them. CDR1 is SEHNR, CDR2 FQNEAQ, per germline (reference sequence). This CDR3 spans 11 amino acids. The chain's CDR3 is CASNDLYGYTF. Written as DNA, the CDR3 is TGTGCCAGCAATGATCTCTATGGCTACACCTTC.

This clonotype was recorded a few times. This chain uses TRBV27 with TRBJ1-2, with D possibly TRBD1 on 5 matching bases. The CDR3 extends over 14 amino acids. CDR1 and CDR2 from the germline V gene are MNHEY and SMNVEV (reference sequence). V lost 3 bases and J lost 4, with 12 bases in between. The CDR3 spells CASSFAPGPYGYTF. The CDR3 DNA is TGTGCCAGCAGTTTCGCCCCAGGGCCCTATGGCTACACCTTC.

On this clonotype itself: A much larger clone lies a single base off, so this may be a read error. The V call is TRBV2, the J call TRBJ2-3; D gene unclear. The DNA matches TRBJ1-5 better at its end, which makes the J call doubtful. The CDR3 consists of 15 residues. Germline-derived CDR1 and CDR2 are SNHLY and FYNNEI. CDR3 region: CASSDWTSGTDTQHF. The CDR3 DNA reads TGTGCCAGCAGTGATTGGACCTCTGGCACAGATACGCAGCATTTT.

J is TRBJ1-2 and V is TRBV12-3 or TRBV12-4; D is perhaps TRBD1 (5 bases). There are 16 residues in the CDR3. Deletions cut 5 bases from V and 8 bases from J, with 24 bases between. The CDR3 protein is CASSPNGHPILRGYTF. DNA of the CDR3: TGTGCCAGCAGTCCCAACGGACACCCCATCCTCCGAGGCTACACCTTC.

Concerning this clonotype: Relative to the germline gene, one junction end is altered; a read error may explain this. This chain uses TRBV19 with TRBJ1-5; possibly TRBD1 for D (5 bases). This CDR3 is built from 14 residues. Per the germline V gene, CDR1 is LNHDA and CDR2 is SQIVND (reference sequence). CDR3 region: CASSLWGGDQSQHF. The CDR3 DNA is TGTGCCAGTAGTCTTTGGGGCGGGGATCAGTCCCAGCATTTT.

The V and J genes are TRBV7-2 and TRBJ1-2; tentatively, D is TRBD1 (5 bases). V lost 5 bases to trimming and J lost 0 bases, with 13 bases between them. This CDR3 comprises 15 residues. Germline assignment: CDR1 SGHTA and CDR2 FQGNSA. The CDR3 protein is CASSPRGVANYGYTF. CDR3 DNA sequence: TGTGCCAGCAGCCCTCGAGGGGTAGCTAACTATGGCTACACCTTC.

The chain links TRBV27 to TRBJ2-1; 7 nucleotides align to TRBD1. The CDR3 has 12 amino acids. Germline CDR1 is MNHEY and CDR2 is SMNVEV (reference sequence). Losses at the gene ends were 6 bases for V and 13 bases for J; bases not matched to a gene: 9. The DNA of the CDR3 is TGTGCCAGCAGCCGATTCGGACAGGCCCAGTTCTTC. Its protein product is CASSRFGQAQFF.

J is TRBJ2-3 and V is TRBV2; 10 bases agree with TRBD1. This CDR3 region has 17 residues. The V gene end was trimmed by 3 bases and the J gene end by 4 bases; junction bases not matched to a gene: 10. CDR1 is SNHLY, CDR2 FYNNEI, per germline. Written as DNA, the CDR3 is TGTGCCAGCAGTGAGACGGGACAGGGGCTGAACTCAGATACGCAGTATTTT. Residues: CASSETGQGLNSDTQYF. Based on the CDR3 plus reference TRBV2 and TRBJ2-3, the full variable domain is EPEVTQTPSHQVTQMGQEVILRCVPISNHLYFYWYRQILGQKVEFLVSFYNNEISEKSEIFDDQFSVERPDGSNFTLKIRSTKLEDSAMYFCASSETGQGLNSDTQYFGPGTRLTVL.

This chain connects TRBV2 to TRBJ1-1, with a possible D match to TRBD1 (5 bases). Per germline, CDR1 SNHLY and CDR2 FYNNEI. This CDR3 has 13 amino acids. Trimming removed 3 bases from V and 1 base from J, with 6 bases in between. CDR3 amino acids: CASSDGANTEAFF. Written as DNA, the CDR3 is TGTGCCAGCAGTGACGGGGCGAACACTGAAGCTTTCTTT.

The rearrangement uses TRBV5-6 and TRBJ2-1; D unresolved. The germline V gene encodes CDR1 SGHDT and CDR2 YYEEEE. The CDR3 is made up of 13 amino acids. V dropped 4 bases and J dropped 9 bases, with 14 bases sitting between them. DNA for the CDR3: TGTGCCAGCAGCCCCGATTATAGCATTGAGCAGTTCTTC. Its translation is CASSPDYSIEQFF. The full variable domain, completed using reference TRBV5-6 and TRBJ2-1, is DAGVTQSPTHLIKTRGQQVTLRCSPKSGHDTVSWYQQALGQGPQFIFQYYEEEERQRGNFPDRFSGHQFPNYSSELNVNALLLGDSALYLCASSPDYSIEQFFGPGTRLTVL.

The CDR3 DNA follows: TGTGCCAGCAGAGAACGTGACCGGGACGAGCAGTACTTC. This codes for CASRERDRDEQYF. The chain has TRBV11-1 and TRBJ2-7; no clear D gene. CDR1 SGHAT and CDR2 FQDESV come from the germline V gene (reference sequence). V dropped 6 bases and J dropped 5 bases, with 14 bases sitting between them. This CDR3 has 13 amino acids.

V and J are TRBV20-1 and TRBJ1-5, with unresolved D. Germline V gene lookup returns CDR1 DFQATT and CDR2 SNEGSKA (reference sequence). Between the trimmed V and J ends, which lost 3 bases and 4 bases, there was a span of 4 bases. The CDR3 spans 11 residues. The CDR3 here is CSARSNQPQHF. The CDR3 DNA is TGCAGTGCTAGGAGTAATCAGCCCCAGCATTTT.

The rearrangement uses TRBV7-8 and TRBJ2-7, with unresolved D. V lost 4 bases and J lost 4, with 14 bases in between. This CDR3 has 14 residues. The germline CDR1 and CDR2 sequences are SGHVS and FQNEAQ. In DNA form, the CDR3 reads TGTGCCAGCAGCTCCCTGGGTTTGGGTTACGAGCAGTACTTC. It codes for CASSSLGLGYEQYF.

This clonotype was detected only once. The chain couples TRBV6-5 to TRBJ1-1; perhaps TRBD1 as D (5 bases). Germline-derived CDR1 and CDR2 are MNHEY and SVGAGI. V lost 2 bases, J lost 4 bases, and 14 bases lay in between. The CDR3 has 15 residues. The CDR3 region has the DNA TGTGCCAGCAGTTACGGGGCCCTAGGAGGCACTGAAGCTTTCTTT. The encoded protein is CASSYGALGGTEAFF.

There are many counts of this clonotype. V gene TRBV7-3 combines with J gene TRBJ2-3, with a weak D call TRBD2 (6 bases). The length of the CDR3 is 15 residues. Germline V gives CDR1 SGHTA, CDR2 FQGTGA. The V and J ends lost 2 bases and 6 bases respectively, with 15 bases between them. The CDR3 bases are TGTGCCAGCAGCTTAGGTTTGACTAGAGTCGATACGCAGTATTTT. Its protein is CASSLGLTRVDTQYF.

The chain is built from TRBV2 and TRBJ2-7; TRBD1 aligns across 8 bases. Losses at the gene ends were 6 bases for V and 2 bases for J; bases not matched to a gene: 9. There are 15 residues in the CDR3. The germline V gene has CDR1 SNHLY and CDR2 FYNNEI. The CDR3 is CASSPPGQATYEQYF. The CDR3 bases are TGTGCCAGCAGCCCTCCGGGACAGGCAACCTACGAGCAGTACTTC.

This clonotype came up many times. V and J are TRBV7-2 and TRBJ2-7; D is undetermined. CDR1 and CDR2 (germline): SGHTA, FQGNSA. The V gene lost 2 bases and the J gene lost 7 bases, with 12 bases spanning the gap. The CDR3 has 13 residues. As DNA, the CDR3 is TGTGCCAGCAGCTTACTCGGGCTTCGGGAGCAGTACTTC. As protein: CASSLLGLREQYF.

The genes are TRBV12-3 or TRBV12-4 and TRBJ1-1; possibly TRBD1 for D (5 bases). V was cut by 3 bases and J by 1 base, with 12 bases left in between. The CDR3 runs 15 residues. Written as DNA, the CDR3 is TGTGCCAGCAGTTTTGAAGGGGTGGGGAACACTGAAGCTTTCTTT. Its translation is CASSFEGVGNTEAFF.

This sequence joins TRBV4-1 and TRBJ2-3, with D perhaps TRBD1 or TRBD2 (7 bases each). This CDR3 is built from 17 residues. CDR1 MGHRA and CDR2 YSYEKL come from the germline V gene. V was pared by 0 bases and J by 5 bases, with 18 bases between. CDR3 residues: CASSQDGQGGSVDTQYF. In DNA, the CDR3 is TGCGCCAGCAGCCAAGACGGGCAGGGGGGGTCGGTAGATACGCAGTATTTT.

There are a few counts of this clonotype. The chain has TRBV12-3 or TRBV12-4 and TRBJ2-5; 13 positions match TRBD2. The length of the CDR3 is 17 residues. J gave up 5 bases and V 3 bases, and 9 bases lay outside the gene matches. The CDR3 sequence is CASSLVGLAGVQETQYF. The CDR3 DNA reads TGTGCCAGCAGTTTGGTCGGACTAGCGGGGGTTCAGGAGACCCAGTACTTC.

This clonotype has only a few counts. The rearrangement links TRBV6-1 to TRBJ2-7; TRBD1 aligns across 8 bases. Germline V CDR1 and CDR2: MNHNS, SASEGT. V lost 10 bases, J lost 5 bases, and 7 bases stayed unmatched. The CDR3 sequence is 12 residues long. The CDR3 here is CATQGAWDEQYF. CDR3 nucleotides: TGTGCCACCCAGGGGGCTTGGGACGAGCAGTACTTC.

This chain joins TRBV12-3 or TRBV12-4 and TRBJ2-5, with a possible D match to TRBD2 (6 bases). Trimming took 3 bases from V and 3 from J, leaving 8 bases between them. CDR3 length equals 13 residues. The chain's CDR3 is CASSLGLEETQYF. Written as DNA, the CDR3 is TGTGCCAGCAGTTTGGGACTCGAAGAGACCCAGTACTTC.

This clonotype was detected only a few times. V usage is TRBV6-5 and J usage is TRBJ2-2; 8 nucleotides match TRBD1. Germline V gene sequence: CDR1 MNHEY, CDR2 SVGAGI. The V segment lost 5 bases and the J segment 2 bases; nucleotides outside the gene matches: 7. The CDR3 extends over 16 amino acids. CDR3 residues: CASSTGDRLNTGELFF. CDR3 nucleotide sequence: TGTGCCAGCAGTACTGGGGACAGGCTCAACACCGGGGAGCTGTTTTTT.

The chain links TRBV5-4 to TRBJ2-5; D is uncertain. V lost 2 bases to trimming and J lost 5 bases, with 16 bases between them. The CDR3 is 15 amino acids. Germline CDR1 SGHNT, CDR2 YYREEE (reference sequence). DNA of the CDR3: TGTGCCAGCAGCTTTTCAGCAGGTGTGGGGGAGACCCAGTACTTC. Residues: CASSFSAGVGETQYF.

The genes are TRBV19 and TRBJ2-3; 7 bases fit TRBD2. V lost 5 bases, J lost 6 bases, and 2 bases stayed unmatched. Germline V gene sequence: CDR1 LNHDA, CDR2 SQIVND (reference sequence). The CDR3 sequence is 12 residues long. The CDR3 nucleotides are TGTGCCAGTAGTTGGGGGGGGGATACGCAGTATTTT. Translated: CASSWGGDTQYF.

Turning to this clonotype: An end of the junction does not agree with germline; a read error may underlie this. The chain recombines TRBV4-1 with TRBJ2-1, with 11 bases lining up with TRBD2. CDR1 and CDR2 (germline): MGHRA, YSYEKL. The length of the CDR3 is 18 residues. The CDR3 DNA is TGTGCCAGCAGCCAAGAGAGGGCCGGTAGCGGGGGGGCCTATGAGCAGTTCTTC. Its protein is CASSQERAGSGGAYEQFF.

This chain joins TRBV6-6 and TRBJ2-2, with D hard to call. Germline V gene sequence: CDR1 MNHNY, CDR2 SVGAGI (reference sequence). The CDR3 is 15 residues long. V was cut by 2 bases and J by 2 bases, with 9 bases left in between. The CDR3 DNA reads as TGTGCCAGCAGTTACATACAGTCAAACACCGGGGAGCTGTTTTTT. This translates into CASSYIQSNTGELFF.